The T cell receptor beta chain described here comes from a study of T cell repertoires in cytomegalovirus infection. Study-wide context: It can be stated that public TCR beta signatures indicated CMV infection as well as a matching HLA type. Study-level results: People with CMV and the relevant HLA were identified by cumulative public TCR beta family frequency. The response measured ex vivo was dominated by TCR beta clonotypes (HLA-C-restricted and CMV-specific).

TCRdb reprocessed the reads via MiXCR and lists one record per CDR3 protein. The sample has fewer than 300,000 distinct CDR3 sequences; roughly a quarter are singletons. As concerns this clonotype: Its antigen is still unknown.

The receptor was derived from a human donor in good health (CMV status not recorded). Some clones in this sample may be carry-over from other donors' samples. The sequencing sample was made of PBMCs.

Here the CDR3 DNA reads TGCGCCAGCAGCACGGGACGGACGCAAGAGACCCAGTACTTC. It encodes CASSTGRTQETQYF. The chain recombines TRBV5-1 with TRBJ2-5; D may be TRBD1 or TRBD2 (5 bases each). With 4 bases removed from V and 2 bases from J, the gap between germline ends came to 12 bases. CDR3 length: 14 amino acids. Germline-derived CDR1 and CDR2 are SGHRS and YFSETQ.